Here is one TCR beta chain with its context. The sample belongs to a study of blood T cell repertoires in COVID-19. Study at large: Acute and convalescent COVID-19 samples came from the United States, Italy and Spain.

Original processing methods: By means of reference gene primer amplification, nucleated cell counts were estimated. Repertoires were generated with immunoSEQ multiplex PCR, while TCRdb's copy carries only in-frame clones and drops some. That table gives V, J and clone size, and the DNA gave D and trimming. The sample yields about 98,000 clones, about four fifths seen once. This CDR3 comprises 14 residues. The V gene's germline CDR1 is LNHDA and CDR2 SQIVND (reference sequence). V lost 6 bases and J 1 base, leaving 12 bases between the germline ends. The sample was peripheral blood. The gene calls are TRBV19 and TRBJ1-2; maybe TRBD1 (6 bases). The origin of this receptor is a man older than 75 with acute or convalescent COVID-19. CDR3 loop: CASSRQAFNYGYTF. CDR3 coding DNA: TGTGCCAGTAGCCGACAGGCCTTTAACTATGGCTACACCTTC.